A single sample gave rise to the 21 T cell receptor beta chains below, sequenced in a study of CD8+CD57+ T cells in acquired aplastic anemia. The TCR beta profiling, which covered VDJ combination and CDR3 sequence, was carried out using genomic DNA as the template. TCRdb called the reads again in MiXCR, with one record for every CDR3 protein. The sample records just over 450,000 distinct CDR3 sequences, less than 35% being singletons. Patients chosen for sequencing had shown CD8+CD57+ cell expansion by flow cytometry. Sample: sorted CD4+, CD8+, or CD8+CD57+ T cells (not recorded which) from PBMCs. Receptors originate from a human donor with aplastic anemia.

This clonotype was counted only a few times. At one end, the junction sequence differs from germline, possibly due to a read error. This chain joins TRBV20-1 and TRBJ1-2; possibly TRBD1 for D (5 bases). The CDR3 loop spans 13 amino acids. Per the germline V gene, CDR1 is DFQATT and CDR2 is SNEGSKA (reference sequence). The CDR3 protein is CGARDRGVYGYTF. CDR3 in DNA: TGCGGTGCTAGAGATCGAGGGGTCTATGGCTACACCTTC.

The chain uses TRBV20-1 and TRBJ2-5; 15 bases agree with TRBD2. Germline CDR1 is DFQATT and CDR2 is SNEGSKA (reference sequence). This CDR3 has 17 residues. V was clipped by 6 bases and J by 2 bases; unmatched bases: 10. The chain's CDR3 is CSAKGLAGGTTQETQYF. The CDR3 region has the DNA TGCAGTGCCAAAGGACTAGCGGGAGGGACAACACAAGAGACCCAGTACTTC.

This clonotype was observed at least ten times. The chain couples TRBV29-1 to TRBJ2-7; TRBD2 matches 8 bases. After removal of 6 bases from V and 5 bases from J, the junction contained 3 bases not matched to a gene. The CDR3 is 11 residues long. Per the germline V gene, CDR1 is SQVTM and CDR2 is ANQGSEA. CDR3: CSVRGEHEQYF. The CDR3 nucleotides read TGCAGCGTGCGGGGGGAACACGAGCAGTACTTC.

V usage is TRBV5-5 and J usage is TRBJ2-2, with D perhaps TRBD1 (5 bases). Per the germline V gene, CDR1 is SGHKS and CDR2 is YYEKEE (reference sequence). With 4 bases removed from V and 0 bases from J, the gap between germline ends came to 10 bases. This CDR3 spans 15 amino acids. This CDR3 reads CASSHSQANTGELFF. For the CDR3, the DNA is TGTGCCAGCAGCCACTCACAGGCGAACACCGGGGAGCTGTTTTTT. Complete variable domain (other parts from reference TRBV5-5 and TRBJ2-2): DAGVTQSPTHLIKTRGQQVTLRCSPISGHKSVSWYQQVLGQGPQFIFQYYEKEERGRGNFPDRFSARQFPNYSSELNVNALLLGDSALYLCASSHSQANTGELFFGEGSRLTVL.

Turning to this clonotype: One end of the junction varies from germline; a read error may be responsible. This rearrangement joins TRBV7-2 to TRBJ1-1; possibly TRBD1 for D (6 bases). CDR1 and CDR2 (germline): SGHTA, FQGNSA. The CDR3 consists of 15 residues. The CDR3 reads CASSLEQGRGGEAFF. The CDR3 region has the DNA TGTGCCAGCAGCTTAGAACAGGGAAGGGGAGGTGAAGCTTTCTTC.

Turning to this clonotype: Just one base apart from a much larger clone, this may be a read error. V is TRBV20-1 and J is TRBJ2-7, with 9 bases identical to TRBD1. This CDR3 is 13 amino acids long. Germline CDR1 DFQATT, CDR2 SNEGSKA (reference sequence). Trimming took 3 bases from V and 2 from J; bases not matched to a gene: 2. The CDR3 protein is CSARDRGAYEQYF. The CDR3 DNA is TGCAGTGCTAGGGACAGGGGAGCCTACGAGCAGTACTTC.

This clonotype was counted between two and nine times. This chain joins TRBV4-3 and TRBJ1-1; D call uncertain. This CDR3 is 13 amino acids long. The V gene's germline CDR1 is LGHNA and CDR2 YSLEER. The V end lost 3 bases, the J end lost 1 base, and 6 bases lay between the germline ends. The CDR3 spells CASSQEENTEAFF. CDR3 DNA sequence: TGCGCCAGCAGCCAGGAGGAGAACACTGAAGCTTTCTTT.

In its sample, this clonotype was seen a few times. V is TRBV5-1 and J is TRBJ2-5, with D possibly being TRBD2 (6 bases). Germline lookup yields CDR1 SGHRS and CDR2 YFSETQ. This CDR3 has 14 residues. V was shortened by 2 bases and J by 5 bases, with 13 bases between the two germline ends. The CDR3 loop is CASSFGGPPETQYF. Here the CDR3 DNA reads TGCGCCAGCAGCTTCGGGGGACCGCCGGAGACCCAGTACTTC.

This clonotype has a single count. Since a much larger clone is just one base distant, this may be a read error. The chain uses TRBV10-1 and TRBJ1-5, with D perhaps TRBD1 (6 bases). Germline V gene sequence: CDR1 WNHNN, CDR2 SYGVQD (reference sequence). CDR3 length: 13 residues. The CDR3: CASRAGDNQPQHF. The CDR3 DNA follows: TGTGCCAGCAGAGCAGGGGACAATCAGCCCCAGCATTTT.

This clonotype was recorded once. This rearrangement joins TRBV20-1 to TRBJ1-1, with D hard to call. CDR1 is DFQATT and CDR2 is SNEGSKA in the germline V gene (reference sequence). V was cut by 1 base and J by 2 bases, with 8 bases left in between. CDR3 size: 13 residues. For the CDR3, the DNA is TGCAGTGCTAGAGTCGGCCCAAACACTGAAGCTTTCTTT. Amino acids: CSARVGPNTEAFF.

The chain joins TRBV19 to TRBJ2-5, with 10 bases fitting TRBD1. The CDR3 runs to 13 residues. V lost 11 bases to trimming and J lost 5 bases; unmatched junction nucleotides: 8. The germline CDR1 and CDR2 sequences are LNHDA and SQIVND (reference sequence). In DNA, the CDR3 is TGTGCCGTTCGGGACAGGGGCAGGGAGACCCAGTACTTC. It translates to CAVRDRGRETQYF.

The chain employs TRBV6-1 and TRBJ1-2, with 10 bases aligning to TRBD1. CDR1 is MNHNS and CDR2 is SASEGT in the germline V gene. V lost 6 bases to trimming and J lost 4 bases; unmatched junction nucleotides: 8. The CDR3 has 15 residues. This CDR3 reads CASSFGQGVSYGYTF. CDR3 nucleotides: TGTGCCAGCAGCTTCGGACAGGGGGTGAGCTATGGCTACACCTTC.

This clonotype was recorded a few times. The CDR3 region has the DNA TGTGCCAGCAGAACAGCCTCTGGAAACACCTTC. Translated: CASRTASGNTF. J is TRBJ1-2 and V is TRBV10-3, with D unresolved. The CDR3 loop spans 11 amino acids. Germline CDR1 reads ENHRY; CDR2 reads SYGVKD. V lost 10 bases, J lost 12 bases, and 18 bases lay in between.

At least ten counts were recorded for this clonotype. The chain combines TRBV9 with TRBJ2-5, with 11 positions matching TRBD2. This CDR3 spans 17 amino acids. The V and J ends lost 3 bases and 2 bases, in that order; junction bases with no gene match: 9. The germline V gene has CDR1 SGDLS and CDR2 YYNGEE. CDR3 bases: TGTGCCAGCAGCGCCGTCGGAGGGACTAGCGGACAAGAGACCCAGTACTTC. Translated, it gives CASSAVGGTSGQETQYF.

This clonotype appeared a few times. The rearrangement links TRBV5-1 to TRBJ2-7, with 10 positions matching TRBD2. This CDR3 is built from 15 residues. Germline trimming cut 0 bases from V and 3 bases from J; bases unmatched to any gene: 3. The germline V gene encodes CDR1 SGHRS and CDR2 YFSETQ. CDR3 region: CASSLASGGNYEQYF. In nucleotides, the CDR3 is TGCGCCAGCAGCTTGGCTAGCGGGGGAAACTACGAGCAGTACTTC.

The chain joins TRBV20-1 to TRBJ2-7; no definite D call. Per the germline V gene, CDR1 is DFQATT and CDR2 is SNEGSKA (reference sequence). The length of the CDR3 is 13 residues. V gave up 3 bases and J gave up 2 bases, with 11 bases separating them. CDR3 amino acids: CSASLGNPYEQYF. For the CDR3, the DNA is TGCAGTGCTAGTCTGGGGAATCCCTACGAGCAGTACTTC.

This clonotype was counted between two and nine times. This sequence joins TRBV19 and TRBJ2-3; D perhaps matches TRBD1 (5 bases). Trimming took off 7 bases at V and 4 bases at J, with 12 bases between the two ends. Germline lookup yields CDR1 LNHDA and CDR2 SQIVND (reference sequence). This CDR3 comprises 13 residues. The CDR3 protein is CASNGAWADTQYF. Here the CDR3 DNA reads TGTGCCAGTAATGGGGCATGGGCAGATACGCAGTATTTT. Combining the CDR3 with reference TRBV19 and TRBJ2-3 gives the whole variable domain DGGITQSPKYLFRKEGQNVTLSCEQNLNHDAMYWYRQDPGQGLRLIYYSQIVNDFQKGDIAEGYSVSREKKESFPLTVTSAQKNPTAFYLCASNGAWADTQYFGPGTRLTVL.

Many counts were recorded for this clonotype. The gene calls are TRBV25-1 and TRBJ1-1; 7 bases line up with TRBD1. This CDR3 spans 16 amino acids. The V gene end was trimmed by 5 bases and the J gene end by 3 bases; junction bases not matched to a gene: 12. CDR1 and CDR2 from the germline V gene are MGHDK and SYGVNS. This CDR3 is CASSNRRQGWDTEAFF. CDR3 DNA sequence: TGTGCCAGCAGTAACCGAAGACAGGGTTGGGACACTGAAGCTTTCTTT.

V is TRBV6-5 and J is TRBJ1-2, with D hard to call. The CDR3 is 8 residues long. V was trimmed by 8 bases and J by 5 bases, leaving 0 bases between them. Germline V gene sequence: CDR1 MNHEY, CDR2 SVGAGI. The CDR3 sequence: CASYGYTF. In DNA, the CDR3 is TGTGCCAGCTATGGCTACACCTTC.

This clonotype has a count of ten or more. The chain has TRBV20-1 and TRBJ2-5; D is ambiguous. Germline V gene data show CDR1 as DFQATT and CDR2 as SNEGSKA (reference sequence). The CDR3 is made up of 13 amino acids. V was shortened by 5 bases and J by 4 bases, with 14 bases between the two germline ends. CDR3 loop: CSAARTYRETQYF. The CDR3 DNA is TGCAGTGCTGCCCGGACCTACCGAGAGACCCAGTACTTC.

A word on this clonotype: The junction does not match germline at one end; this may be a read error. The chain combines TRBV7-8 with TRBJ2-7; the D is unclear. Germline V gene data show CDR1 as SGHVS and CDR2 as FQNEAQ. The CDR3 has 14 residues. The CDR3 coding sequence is TGTGCCAGCAGTTTAGACCGGGCCTACGAGGAGCAGTACTTC. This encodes CASSLDRAYEEQYF.